Detailed here is one TCR beta chain. This entry is derived from a study of blood T cell repertoires in COVID-19. Overall study: Researchers got acute and convalescent COVID-19 samples from the United States, Italy and Spain. In each case, the material was cDNA or gDNA derived from T cells, B-cell-depleted T cells, or PBMCs.

Some clones are missing from TCRdb's copy, which holds only in-frame ones; the method was immunoSEQ multiplex PCR. The table includes nearly 250,000 clones, roughly 83% detected once. Trimming cost V 4 bases and J 8 bases; bases outside gene matches: 9. This CDR3 has 14 amino acids. Per the germline V gene, CDR1 is SGHRS and CDR2 is YFSETQ. This chain links TRBV5-1 with TRBJ1-2, with 9 positions matching TRBD1. The source is a woman between 50 and 59 years old who had recovered from COVID-19. Input material: PBMCs or T cells enriched from blood (not recorded which). CDR3 in DNA: TGCGCCAGCAGCGATCAACAGGGGGCAGAAGGCTACACCTTC. Its translation is CASSDQQGAEGYTF.